Detailed here is one T cell receptor (beta chain). Antigen specificity is unknown. As defined, naive CD8 cells were CD45RO-negative and positively selected for CCR7, with terminally differentiated effector memory CD45RA+ cells excluded. All the donors were Caucasian adults who lived in Nashville, Tennessee. This entry is derived from a study of shared clonotypes between healthy human individuals. The assay was immunoSEQ multiplex PCR, and TCRdb's table has in-frame clones only and misses some. This table has about 2.1 million clones, roughly 95% appearing once. Study-wide points: Sequencing depth was a factor that was expected to affect clonotype sharing among donors. Owing to a small donor count, the genetic and exposure-history diversity represented was limited.

Germline lookup yields CDR1 SGHVS and CDR2 FQNEAQ. The CDR3 sequence is 13 residues long. Trimming removed 5 bases at V and 6 bases at J, with 12 bases between. This chain joins TRBV7-8 and TRBJ2-3; D gene ambiguous. The sequence was collected from a man aged 18 to 30 in good health. Some clones in this sample may be carry-over from other donors' samples. What was sequenced was naive CD8+ T cells from PBMCs. CDR3 sequence reads: CASSPSSADTQYF. The CDR3, as DNA: TGTGCCAGCAGCCCGTCCTCTGCGGATACGCAGTATTTT.